The T cell receptor (beta chain) described here comes from a study of blood T cell repertoires in COVID-19 (dated by TCRdb to 2020 to 2021). Regarding the study in general: The collaborator samples originated in the United States, Italy and Spain and spanned the acute and convalescent phases of COVID-19. Where HLA class I and class II types were available, the types were taken from metadata supplied by the sample provider, not from assay-based typing. Deeply sampled blood TCRbeta repertoires from subjects exposed to, actively infected with, or recovered from COVID-19 were included in the dataset. The sample metadata nearly always contained a de-identified subject ID, COVID-19 status, age in years and sex. The repertoires were released in a freely available public database meant as a resource for research on the immune response to SARS-CoV-2. The material from the prospective study consisted of cDNA or gDNA derived from T cells, B-cell-depleted T cells, or PBMCs. Samples came from the ongoing ImmuneRACE study (first 160 participants) plus 1,254 subjects from 6 global collaborators.

TCRbeta CDR3 regions were amplified from genomic DNA using the immunoSEQ Assay, a bias-controlled multiplex PCR. The study's own analysis went as follows. The number of nucleated cells in each sample was estimated from the amplification of reference gene primers within the assay. To quantify the absolute abundance of each unique TCRbeta CDR3 rearrangement, sequence reads were collapsed and filtered. Productive Simpson clonality was computed per sample as the square root of Simpson's diversity index over productive rearrangements. TCRdb limited this immuneACCESS table to in-frame rearrangements with V and J called. A share of clones is missing; checked studies link under half to unresolved V genes, and the rest is unexplained. V and J calls and clone size follow that table, whereas D and trimming were derived from the DNA. The sample profile shows roughly 20,000 clones; 89% of them were found once. The biggest ten clones account for roughly 6% of the sample.

On the study overall, not on this receptor specifically: The quantity of clinical and demographic metadata differed by source and by participant and was supplied without curation.

As for this clone: What this receptor recognizes is not known. Within one base of it there is no much larger clone, and no base qualities were kept.

The collaborating institutions used their own protocols to collect whole blood in K2EDTA tubes. For TCRbeta analysis, collaborators shipped samples in one of three forms: frozen whole blood, isolated PBMCs, or DNA extracted from either of those sample types. The receptor comes from a human donor in a cohort sampled during active COVID-19. Input material: peripheral blood.

This receptor carries the CDR3 CASGDTGTGSPLHF. The DNA sequence follows: TGTGCCAGCGGCGATACCGGCACGGGATCACCCCTCCACTTT. The sequence links TRBV9 to TRBJ1-6; no D gene can be assigned with confidence. From a lookup of the germline V gene, CDR1 and CDR2 are SGDLS and YYNGEE. V lost 7 bases and J lost 10 bases; the stretch between them is 18 bases long. The CDR3 has 14 amino acids, counting the end cysteine and phenylalanine. Only the CDR3 portion is preserved as DNA: 42 bases, with reading frame beginning at the first base.